This entry describes one TCR beta chain. These data come from a study of blood T cell repertoires in COVID-19. At the level of the study: Material from acute and convalescent COVID-19 was sourced from the United States, Italy and Spain. PBMCs, B-cell-depleted T cells, or T cells provided the cDNA or gDNA that made up the material.

How the authors handled the data: From reference gene primer amplification, estimates of nucleated cell counts were derived. TCRdb's table, derived via immunoSEQ multiplex PCR, lists solely in-frame clones and lacks some. V and J calls and clone size are given by that table; D and trimming were obtained from the DNA. This table holds 250,000 or so clones, around four fifths found once. The CDR3 sequence is 15 residues long. V was pared by 5 bases and J by 7 bases, with 15 bases between. Germline V lookup: CDR1 MNHEY, CDR2 SVGEGT. Material: peripheral blood. This receptor was taken from a man between 45 and 60 years old with acute or convalescent COVID-19. The chain links TRBV6-2 or TRBV6-3 to TRBJ1-6; a possible D gene is TRBD1 (5 bases). The DNA for the CDR3 is TGTGCCAGCAGTCGGGGGTTCCAGGCAAATTCACCCCTCCACTTT. Amino acid sequence: CASSRGFQANSPLHF.